This T cell receptor (beta chain) was recovered during a study of blood T cell repertoires in COVID-19. In the source study's methods: Reference gene primer amplification yielded estimated nucleated cell counts. This table comes from immunoSEQ multiplex PCR, and its TCRdb copy is limited to in-frame clones, with some not included. V and J calls and clone size are given by that table; D and trimming were obtained from the DNA. The profile shows approximately 150,000 clones, about 87% of them singletons. This clonotype originated in a woman in her 50s with active or convalescent COVID-19. Material for sequencing was peripheral blood.

The CDR3 coding sequence is TGTGCCACCAGCAGAGTTAGCGGGGAGGAGCAGTACTTC. Encoded protein: CATSRVSGEEQYF. V gene TRBV15 combines with J gene TRBJ2-7, with 8 bases aligning to TRBD2. V gave up 1 base and J gave up 7 bases; unmatched junction bases: 3. Per germline, CDR1 LNHNV and CDR2 YYDKDF (reference sequence). This CDR3 is built from 13 residues.